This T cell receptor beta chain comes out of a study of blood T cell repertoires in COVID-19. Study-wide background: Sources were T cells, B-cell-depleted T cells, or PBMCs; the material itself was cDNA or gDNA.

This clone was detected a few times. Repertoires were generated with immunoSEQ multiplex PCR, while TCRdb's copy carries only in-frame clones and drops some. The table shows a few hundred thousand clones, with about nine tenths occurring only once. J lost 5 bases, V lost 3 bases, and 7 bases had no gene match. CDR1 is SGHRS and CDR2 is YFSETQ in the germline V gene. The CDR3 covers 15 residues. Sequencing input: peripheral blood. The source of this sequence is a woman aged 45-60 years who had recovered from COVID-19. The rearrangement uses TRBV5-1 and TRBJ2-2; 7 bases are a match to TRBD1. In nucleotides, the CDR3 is TGCGCCAGCAGCTCAGGGGGATCCGGGACCGGGGAGCTGTTTTTT. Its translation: CASSSGGSGTGELFF.